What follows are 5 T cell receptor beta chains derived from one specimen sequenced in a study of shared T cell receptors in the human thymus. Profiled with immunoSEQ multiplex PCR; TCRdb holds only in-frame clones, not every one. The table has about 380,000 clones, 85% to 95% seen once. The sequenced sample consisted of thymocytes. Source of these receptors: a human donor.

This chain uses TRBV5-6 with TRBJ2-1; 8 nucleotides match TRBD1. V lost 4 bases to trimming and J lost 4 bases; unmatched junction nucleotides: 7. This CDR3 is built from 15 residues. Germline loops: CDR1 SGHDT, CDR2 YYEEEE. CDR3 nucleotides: TGTGCCAGCAGCCTGGGACAGGAGATTTACAATGAGCAGTTCTTC. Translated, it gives CASSLGQEIYNEQFF.

Here the CDR3 DNA reads TGCGCCAGCAGCCAGGGAGGCGCCTTCTCGCCCTACGAGCAGTACTTC. Its translation: CASSQGGAFSPYEQYF. The chain couples TRBV4-1 to TRBJ2-7; D may be TRBD2 (6 bases). V was pared by 3 bases and J by 2 bases, with 17 bases between. The germline V gene has CDR1 MGHRA and CDR2 YSYEKL. This CDR3 spans 16 amino acids.

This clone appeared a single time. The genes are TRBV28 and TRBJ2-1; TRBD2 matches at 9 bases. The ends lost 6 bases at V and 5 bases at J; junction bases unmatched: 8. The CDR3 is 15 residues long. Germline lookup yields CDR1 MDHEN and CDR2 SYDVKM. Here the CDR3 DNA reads TGTGCCAGCAGCCCGCGGGCTAGCGGGAACAATGAGCAGTTCTTC. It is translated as CASSPRASGNNEQFF.

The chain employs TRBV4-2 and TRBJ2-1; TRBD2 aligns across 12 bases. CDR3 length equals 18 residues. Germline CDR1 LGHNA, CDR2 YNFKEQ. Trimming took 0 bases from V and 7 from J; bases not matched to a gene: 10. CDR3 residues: CASSQDLLAGGPNNEQFF. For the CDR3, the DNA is TGTGCCAGCAGCCAAGATCTCCTAGCGGGAGGGCCTAATAATGAGCAGTTCTTC.

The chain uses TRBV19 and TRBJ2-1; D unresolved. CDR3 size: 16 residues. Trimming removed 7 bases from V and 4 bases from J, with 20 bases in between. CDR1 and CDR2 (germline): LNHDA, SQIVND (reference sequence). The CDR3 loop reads CASKSENPLEYNEQFF. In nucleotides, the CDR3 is TGTGCCAGTAAATCTGAGAACCCCCTGGAGTACAATGAGCAGTTCTTC.